The 22 T cell receptor beta chains reported below all come from one sample, sequenced in a study of cytomegalovirus exposure and HLA in healthy donors. PCR used 60 Vbeta primers and 13 Jbeta primers. Some clones are missing from TCRdb's copy, which holds only in-frame ones; the method was immunoSEQ multiplex PCR. The table lists about 68,000 clones, roughly four fifths of them singletons. The material sequenced was PBMCs. The receptors stem from a human donor in good health.

This clone was detected a few times. The rearrangement uses TRBV9 and TRBJ2-2; the match to TRBD1 covers 7 bases. The CDR3 has 17 residues. Germline lookup yields CDR1 SGDLS and CDR2 YYNGEE. V lost 2 bases and J lost 3; bases outside the gene matches: 10. CDR3 DNA: TGTGCCAGCAGCGTGAGACAACAGGGGTATGACACCGGGGAGCTGTTTTTT. Residues: CASSVRQQGYDTGELFF.

The rearrangement uses TRBV5-8 and TRBJ1-3, with unresolved D. Germline CDR1 SGHTS, CDR2 YDEGEE. The germline V and J ends were trimmed by 4 bases and 2 bases, with 10 bases remaining between them. The CDR3 consists of 14 residues. This CDR3 reads CASSRTETGNTIYF. The CDR3, as DNA: TGTGCCAGCAGCCGTACAGAAACTGGAAACACCATATATTTT.

The rearrangement links TRBV19 to TRBJ2-2; 10 bases agree with TRBD2. CDR3 length: 15 amino acids. V was clipped by 7 bases and J by 4 bases; unmatched bases: 6. Germline V gene data show CDR1 as LNHDA and CDR2 as SQIVND (reference sequence). CDR3 nucleotide sequence: TGTGCCAGTACGGTAGCGGGGGGTAGCACCGGGGAGCTGTTTTTT. This translates into CASTVAGGSTGELFF.

The sample holds one count of this clone. Here the CDR3 reads CAISGASGGNTGELFF. The CDR3 DNA reads as TGTGCCATCAGCGGGGCTAGCGGGGGGAACACCGGGGAGCTGTTTTTT. The V call is TRBV10-3, the J call TRBJ2-2, with 10 nucleotides matching TRBD2. The germline CDR1 and CDR2 sequences are ENHRY and SYGVKD. Losses at the gene ends were 6 bases for V and 1 base for J; bases not matched to a gene: 5. This CDR3 region has 16 residues.

This chain links TRBV7-2 with TRBJ2-2; D remains unclear. Germline V gene lookup returns CDR1 SGHTA and CDR2 FQGNSA. V lost 4 bases to trimming and J lost 7 bases, with 10 bases between them. The CDR3 sequence is 13 residues long. The CDR3 bases are TGTGCCAGCAGCTCTAGAGTGAACGGGGAGCTGTTTTTT. Its translation is CASSSRVNGELFF. Full variable domain (rest looked up from reference TRBV7-2 and TRBJ2-2): GAGVSQSPSNKVTEKGKDVELRCDPISGHTALYWYRQSLGQGLEFLIYFQGNSAPDKSGLPSDRFSAERTGGSVSTLTIQRTQQEDSAVYLCASSSRVNGELFFGEGSRLTVL.

V and J are TRBV7-2 and TRBJ2-3, with TRBD2 matching 11 bases. Germline CDR1 and CDR2: SGHTA and FQGNSA. V shed 4 bases and J 14 bases; nucleotides not matched to a gene: 14. The CDR3 is made up of 15 amino acids. The CDR3 region is CASSWGLAESRRMYF. For the CDR3, the DNA is TGTGCCAGCAGCTGGGGACTAGCGGAAAGTAGGAGAATGTATTTT.

This clone has only one observation. The DNA for the CDR3 is TGTGCCAGCCCATCCGAGACAGGGTCCTACGAGCAGTACTTC. As protein: CASPSETGSYEQYF. The genes are TRBV2 and TRBJ2-7; the match to TRBD1 covers 7 bases. Germline CDR1 SNHLY, CDR2 FYNNEI. Losses at the gene ends were 8 bases for V and 1 base for J; bases not matched to a gene: 8. The CDR3 is made up of 14 amino acids.

The chain couples TRBV5-1 to TRBJ2-7, with D possibly TRBD2 on 5 matching bases. V was cut by 2 bases and J by 3 bases, with 6 bases left in between. Germline lookup yields CDR1 SGHRS and CDR2 YFSETQ. The CDR3 contains 12 residues. The CDR3 DNA reads TGCGCCAGCAGCTTTAGCGACTACGAGCAGTACTTC. Amino acids: CASSFSDYEQYF.

The chain couples TRBV5-6 to TRBJ2-1; 7 bases are shared with TRBD1. This CDR3 spans 18 amino acids. CDR1 is SGHDT, CDR2 YYEEEE, per germline. V dropped 4 bases and J dropped 0; count of bases not matched to a gene: 13. CDR3 sequence (DNA): TGTGCCAGCAGCCTTTACAGGGGACACCTTACCTCCTACAATGAGCAGTTCTTC. Its translation is CASSLYRGHLTSYNEQFF. Drawing the rest from reference TRBV5-6 and TRBJ2-1, the complete variable domain is DAGVTQSPTHLIKTRGQQVTLRCSPKSGHDTVSWYQQALGQGPQFIFQYYEEEERQRGNFPDRFSGHQFPNYSSELNVNALLLGDSALYLCASSLYRGHLTSYNEQFFGPGTRLTVL.

The chain combines TRBV19 with TRBJ2-5; 8 bases align to TRBD1. Unmatched junction bases numbered 7, after V lost 5 bases and J lost 5 bases. From germline, CDR1 is LNHDA and CDR2 SQIVND (reference sequence). The CDR3 runs 14 residues. In DNA form, the CDR3 reads TGTGCCAGTAGTGAGACAGGGGTTCGGGAGACCCAGTACTTC. Translated: CASSETGVRETQYF. The variable domain in full, completed from reference TRBV19 and TRBJ2-5, reads DGGITQSPKYLFRKEGQNVTLSCEQNLNHDAMYWYRQDPGQGLRLIYYSQIVNDFQKGDIAEGYSVSREKKESFPLTVTSAQKNPTAFYLCASSETGVRETQYFGPGTRLLVL.

J is TRBJ1-4 and V is TRBV6-1, with 7 bases lining up with TRBD1. This CDR3 is built from 14 residues. Germline loops: CDR1 MNHNS, CDR2 SASEGT. J gave up 5 bases and V 6 bases, and 6 bases lay outside the gene matches. The CDR3, as DNA: TGTGCCAGCAGGGAGGGACAGCCGAATGAAAAACTGTTTTTT. It codes for CASREGQPNEKLFF.

CDR3 DNA sequence: TGTGCCAGCAGCTTAAACGGGGATACGCAGTATTTT. Translation gives CASSLNGDTQYF. V usage is TRBV7-9 and J usage is TRBJ2-3; D uncertain. The germline V gene encodes CDR1 SEHNR and CDR2 FQNEAQ (reference sequence). V was pared by 2 bases and J by 6 bases, with 6 bases between. The length of the CDR3 is 12 residues.

This chain uses TRBV6-4 with TRBJ2-6; D not resolved. The germline gives CDR1 MRHNA, CDR2 SNTAGT. The CDR3 is made up of 16 amino acids. V gave up 3 bases and J gave up 0 bases, with 9 bases separating them. The CDR3 here is CASSEQPSSGANVLTF. The CDR3 bases are TGTGCCAGCAGTGAACAGCCGAGCTCTGGGGCCAACGTCCTGACTTTC.

This clone came up once. V usage is TRBV21-1 and J usage is TRBJ1-2; the D call of TRBD1 is as the table states it, not checked on the DNA. TRBV21-1 is termed a pseudogene. This CDR3 is 16 amino acids long. CDR3 DNA: TGTGCCAGCAGCAAAGACGGGCAGGGATCTAACTATGGCTACACCTTC. It encodes CASSKDGQGSNYGYTF.

This clone was recorded a few times. V is TRBV6-5 and J is TRBJ2-7; perhaps TRBD1 as D (6 bases). There are 11 residues in the CDR3. CDR1 is MNHEY and CDR2 is SVGAGI in the germline V gene. V gave up 6 bases and J gave up 8 bases, with 11 bases separating them. In DNA, the CDR3 is TGTGCCAGCAGAGTTGGACAGAAGCAGTACTTC. Protein: CASRVGQKQYF.

In this sample, this clone turned up a few times. CDR3 bases: TGTGCCAGCAGCTTAGATGGTAGCGGGGGAGAGACCCAGTACTTC. It codes for CASSLDGSGGETQYF. V is TRBV11-3 and J is TRBJ2-5, with 9 bases that match TRBD2. The V gene end was trimmed by 0 bases and the J gene end by 4 bases; junction bases not matched to a gene: 3. This CDR3 is built from 15 residues. Germline CDR1 SGHNT, CDR2 YENEEA.

This sequence joins TRBV27 and TRBJ2-7, with a possible D match to TRBD2 (5 bases). Germline values: CDR1 MNHEY, CDR2 SMNVEV (reference sequence). The length of the CDR3 is 15 residues. V dropped 3 bases and J dropped 2 bases, with 14 bases sitting between them. As DNA, the CDR3 is TGTGCCAGCAGTTTCCAGGAGGCCGGGGCCTACGAGCAGTACTTC. This gives the protein CASSFQEAGAYEQYF.

The chain combines TRBV5-1 with TRBJ2-7; 11 bases match TRBD2. Trimming cost V 0 bases and J 2 bases; bases outside gene matches: 7. The CDR3 covers 17 residues. The germline CDR1 and CDR2 sequences are SGHRS and YFSETQ. CDR3 sequence: CASSLDLAGGSAYEQYF. CDR3 coding DNA: TGCGCCAGCAGCTTGGATCTAGCGGGGGGATCCGCCTACGAGCAGTACTTC.

The chain carries TRBV11-3 and TRBJ2-1; 9 bases fit TRBD1. With V trimmed by 1 base and J by 8 bases, 6 bases remained unmatched. The CDR3 consists of 15 residues. In germline, CDR1 is SGHNT, CDR2 YENEEA. The CDR3 spells CASSLGTGVRDEQFF. The DNA of the CDR3 is TGTGCCAGCAGCTTAGGGACAGGGGTTAGGGATGAGCAGTTCTTC. The complete variable domain, with remaining parts taken from reference TRBV11-3 and TRBJ2-1, reads EAGVVQSPRYKIIEKKQPVAFWCNPISGHNTLYWYLQNLGQGPELLIRYENEEAVDDSQLPKDRFSAERLKGVDSTLKIQPAELGDSAVYLCASSLGTGVRDEQFFGPGTRLTVL.

This clone was seen more than once but under ten times. The V call is TRBV7-9, the J call TRBJ1-2; D is unresolved. From germline, CDR1 is SEHNR and CDR2 FQNEAQ (reference sequence). CDR3 length: 13 amino acids. Trimming left V 5 bases short and J 10 bases short, with 17 bases between. CDR3 sequence (DNA): TGTGCCAGCAGCCCAGACAAACTAGACCTCTACACCTTC. It encodes CASSPDKLDLYTF.

V usage is TRBV11-2 and J usage is TRBJ2-7; 8 bases fit TRBD1. The V gene end was trimmed by 5 bases and the J gene end by 0 bases; junction bases not matched to a gene: 6. The germline gives CDR1 SGHAT, CDR2 FQNNGV. The CDR3 sequence is 15 residues long. CDR3 amino acids: CASSTGTGSSYEQYF. The CDR3 DNA sequence: TGTGCCAGCAGCACTGGGACAGGTTCCTCCTACGAGCAGTACTTC.

The V gene is TRBV6-6, the J gene TRBJ1-5, with 10 bases that match TRBD1. Trimming cost V 7 bases and J 9 bases; bases outside gene matches: 9. This CDR3 spans 14 amino acids. Germline lookup yields CDR1 MNHNY and CDR2 SVGAGI (reference sequence). In DNA form, the CDR3 reads TGTGCCAGCAACGGACAGGGGGGAATCCTGCCCCAGCATTTT. Translation: CASNGQGGILPQHF.